This TCR beta chain was captured by sequencing in a study of T cell repertoires in cytomegalovirus infection. Study observations and caveats: CMV-specific HLA-C-restricted TCR beta clonotypes dominated the ex vivo response. Accumulated public TCR beta family frequency recognized individuals carrying CMV together with the relevant HLA.

The germline V gene encodes CDR1 LNHDA and CDR2 SQIVND (reference sequence). The CDR3 covers 13 residues. Deletions cut 6 bases from V and 6 bases from J, with 15 bases between. This clonotype was counted at least ten times. Its antigen is undetermined. Each CDR3 protein gets one entry after TCRdb re-called the reads with MiXCR. This table has around 440,000 distinct CDR3 sequences, roughly 12% appearing once. The TCR originated in a human donor in good health (CMV status not recorded). Some clones in this sample may be carry-over from other donors' samples. Sequencing was carried out using PBMCs. The rearrangement uses TRBV19 and TRBJ2-7, with D possibly matching TRBD2 (7 bases). In nucleotides, the CDR3 is TGTGCCAGTAGCCCCGAGGCGGGGGCCGAGCAGTACTTC. Amino acid sequence: CASSPEAGAEQYF.